The 29 T cell receptor beta chains below come from one sample, sequenced in a study of identical twins (dated by TCRdb to between 2015 and 2016). The library was prepared using 5' RACE. TCRdb records Illumina HiSeq 2000 as the sequencer. In TCRdb, the public reads were trimmed at Q25 with fastp and aligned with MiXCR, with productive beta chains retained. Every entry covers one CDR3 protein and lists the most common genes and DNA from its rows. Recorded for this sample are approximately 410,000 distinct CDR3 sequences; under 20% of them occurred a single time. 9.5% to 15% of the sample is taken by the ten largest. Sequencing input: naive T cells sorted from blood. The cell subset or site label on this specimen signifies: cells isolated with a human naive T-cell isolation kit. Receptor source: a man between 45 and 60 years old in good health.

This clonotype has ten or more counts. This chain connects TRBV28 to TRBJ2-1; D gene ambiguous. The CDR3 length is 13 residues. V gave up 4 bases and J gave up 7 bases, with 11 bases separating them. In germline, CDR1 is MDHEN, CDR2 SYDVKM. CDR3: CASSSLWVNEQFF. For the CDR3, the DNA is TGTGCCAGCAGTTCTCTCTGGGTGAATGAGCAGTTCTTC.

This clonotype has more than one count but fewer than ten. The V call is TRBV24-1, the J call TRBJ2-5; tentative D call: TRBD1 (5 bases). Germline V CDR1 and CDR2: KGHDR, SFDVKD. V lost 2 bases and J lost 7, with 13 bases in between. The CDR3 loop spans 14 amino acids. CDR3 region: CATSDSTGFGTQYF. The DNA of the CDR3 is TGTGCCACCAGTGATTCCACAGGTTTTGGGACCCAGTACTTC.

This clonotype was detected only a few times. The rearrangement joins TRBV2 to TRBJ2-5; no clear D. The CDR3 has 14 residues. Germline V gene lookup returns CDR1 SNHLY and CDR2 FYNNEI. Trimming stripped 5 bases from V and 2 bases from J, with 12 bases between. CDR3: CASSNSELQETQYF. CDR3 nucleotide sequence: TGTGCCAGCAGTAATTCGGAGCTACAAGAGACCCAGTACTTC.

This clonotype was recorded at least ten times. The J gene is TRBJ2-3, the V gene TRBV9; 8 bases line up with TRBD2. Germline lookup yields CDR1 SGDLS and CDR2 YYNGEE. This CDR3 is 14 amino acids long. With V trimmed by 3 bases and J by 0 bases, 0 bases remained unmatched. CDR3 in amino acids: CASSASGSTDTQYF. The CDR3 nucleotides read TGTGCCAGCAGCGCTAGCGGGAGCACAGATACGCAGTATTTT. Complete variable domain (other parts from reference TRBV9 and TRBJ2-3): DSGVTQTPKHLITATGQRVTLRCSPRSGDLSVYWYQQSLDQGLQFLIQYYNGEERAKGNILERFSAQQFPDLHSELNLSSLELGDSALYFCASSASGSTDTQYFGPGTRLTVL.

V gene TRBV20-1 combines with J gene TRBJ2-1; TRBD2 aligns across 7 bases. The CDR3 is made up of 15 amino acids. Germline V gene data show CDR1 as DFQATT and CDR2 as SNEGSKA (reference sequence). J lost 4 bases, V lost 1 base, and 7 bases had no gene match. The CDR3 loop reads CSARALGREYNEQFF. CDR3 nucleotides: TGCAGTGCTAGAGCCCTTGGGCGGGAGTACAATGAGCAGTTCTTC.

The chain recombines TRBV20-1 with TRBJ1-2; no reliable D call. This CDR3 has 14 amino acids. From germline, CDR1 is DFQATT and CDR2 SNEGSKA (reference sequence). Trimming left V 5 bases short and J 6 bases short, with 19 bases between. CDR3 nucleotides: TGCAGTGCTCCTATAGCGAGCGCCATAAATGGCTACACCTTC. Translation: CSAPIASAINGYTF.

There are many counts of this clonotype. CDR3 sequence reads: CASSLDRLKYEQYF. In nucleotides, the CDR3 is TGCGCCAGCAGCCTCGACAGGCTGAAGTACGAGCAGTACTTC. The J gene is TRBJ2-7, the V gene TRBV5-1, with D maybe TRBD1 (6 bases). V lost 4 bases and J 4 bases, leaving 15 bases between the germline ends. The CDR3 has 14 amino acids. Per germline, CDR1 SGHRS and CDR2 YFSETQ.

V is TRBV7-6 and J is TRBJ1-3, with a possible D match to TRBD1 (6 bases). The germline V gene encodes CDR1 SGHVS and CDR2 FNYEAQ. Trimming removed 2 bases at V and 0 bases at J, with 14 bases between. This CDR3 is 17 amino acids long. The CDR3 nucleotides are TGTGCCAGCAGCTTACAACAGGGTGCCCACTCTGGAAACACCATATATTTT. Translated: CASSLQQGAHSGNTIYF.

This clonotype has ten or more counts. The J gene is TRBJ2-1, the V gene TRBV9; D is unresolved. V was pared by 0 bases and J by 8 bases, with 9 bases between. The CDR3 contains 13 residues. Germline loops: CDR1 SGDLS, CDR2 YYNGEE. For the CDR3, the DNA is TGTGCCAGCAGCGTAGCTGCCTTCGATGAGCAGTTCTTC. Amino acids: CASSVAAFDEQFF.

Only a few counts were recorded for this clonotype. The chain links TRBV15 to TRBJ2-7; tentative D call: TRBD1 (6 bases). The germline CDR1 and CDR2 sequences are LNHNV and YYDKDF (reference sequence). The V end was cut by 3 bases, the J end by 3 bases, with 12 bases between. The CDR3 length is 14 residues. CDR3 loop: CATSREKGVYEQYF. The CDR3 DNA is TGTGCCACCAGCAGGGAAAAGGGGGTCTACGAGCAGTACTTC.

V usage is TRBV6-1 and J usage is TRBJ2-7; weak D call: TRBD2 (6 bases). Trimming stripped 4 bases from V and 2 bases from J, with 9 bases between. This CDR3 is built from 13 residues. Germline V gene data show CDR1 as MNHNS and CDR2 as SASEGT. For the CDR3, the DNA is TGTGCCAGCAGTGCTCGCGGGACCTACGAGCAGTACTTC. Translated: CASSARGTYEQYF.

This clonotype has a count of ten or more. The J gene is TRBJ2-3, the V gene TRBV20-1; 7 bases match TRBD2. The CDR3 spans 17 residues. Trimming took 5 bases from V and 1 from J; bases not matched to a gene: 15. Germline CDR1 is DFQATT and CDR2 is SNEGSKA (reference sequence). CDR3 sequence: CSAHPSVAGEGTDTQYF. The CDR3, as DNA: TGCAGTGCTCATCCCTCCGTTGCGGGAGAGGGCACAGATACGCAGTATTTT.

The rearrangement joins TRBV20-1 to TRBJ2-1; 10 positions match TRBD2. Germline V CDR1 and CDR2: DFQATT, SNEGSKA (reference sequence). The CDR3 covers 19 residues. The ends lost 2 bases at V and 0 bases at J; junction bases unmatched: 13. The CDR3 DNA reads TGCAGTGCTAGACCTCGGACTAGCGGTTCACCAAGCTCCTACAATGAGCAGTTCTTC. Protein sequence: CSARPRTSGSPSSYNEQFF.

The rearrangement joins TRBV20-1 to TRBJ1-1; possibly TRBD1 for D (6 bases). The CDR3 has 13 residues. V was cut by 3 bases and J by 1 base, with 9 bases left in between. CDR1 and CDR2 (germline): DFQATT, SNEGSKA (reference sequence). In nucleotides, the CDR3 is TGCAGTGCTAGTAGGGGGGCGAACACTGAAGCTTTCTTT. Translation: CSASRGANTEAFF.

This clonotype was picked up many times. The rearrangement links TRBV7-9 to TRBJ2-7, with a possible D match to TRBD2 (5 bases). V shed 2 bases and J shed 1 base, with 12 bases lying between them. CDR3 length: 15 residues. From germline, CDR1 is SEHNR and CDR2 FQNEAQ (reference sequence). Here the CDR3 reads CASSLNLGVSYEQYF. In nucleotides, the CDR3 is TGTGCCAGCAGCTTAAATCTCGGGGTTTCCTACGAGCAGTACTTC.

This clonotype was seen more than once but under ten times. This rearrangement joins TRBV7-2 to TRBJ2-7; 7 nucleotides match TRBD2. CDR3 length: 14 amino acids. CDR1 and CDR2 from the germline V gene are SGHTA and FQGNSA. V lost 4 bases and J lost 3; bases outside the gene matches: 6. The chain's CDR3 is CASSSAWGGYEQYF. CDR3 coding DNA: TGTGCCAGCAGCTCTGCTTGGGGGGGCTACGAGCAGTACTTC.

Ten or more counts support this clonotype. The chain is built from TRBV29-1 and TRBJ1-1, with TRBD1 as a possible D gene (5 bases). V lost 4 bases, J lost 12 bases, and 18 bases lay in between. Germline CDR1 and CDR2: SQVTM and ANQGSEA. The CDR3 is 12 residues long. CDR3 in amino acids: CSVGTSIVGTFF. CDR3 in DNA: TGCAGCGTTGGGACATCGATCGTTGGGACTTTCTTT.

The table lists this clonotype with many counts. In DNA, the CDR3 is TGTGCCAGCAGCTTGGTCGCAGGGTTGGAGACCCAGTACTTC. Translated, it gives CASSLVAGLETQYF. V gene TRBV5-6 combines with J gene TRBJ2-5, with D possibly matching TRBD1 (5 bases). Trimming took off 0 bases at V and 5 bases at J, with 11 bases between the two ends. The length of the CDR3 is 14 residues. Germline V gene lookup returns CDR1 SGHDT and CDR2 YYEEEE.

CDR3 region: CASSPARGEGGTQYF. In nucleotides, the CDR3 is TGTGCCAGCAGCCCAGCCCGGGGGGAGGGGGGGACCCAGTACTTC. V gene TRBV7-2 combines with J gene TRBJ2-5; TRBD2 might be the D (7 bases). The ends were cut back, 5 bases at V and 7 bases at J, with 20 bases in the middle. CDR1 is SGHTA and CDR2 is FQGNSA in the germline V gene. This CDR3 contains 15 residues.

The sample holds many counts of this clonotype. The chain is built from TRBV3-1 and TRBJ2-5, with 9 bases identical to TRBD2. CDR3 size: 15 residues. The J segment lost 6 bases and the V segment lost 1 base, leaving 6 bases of the junction unmatched. Germline loops: CDR1 LGHDT, CDR2 YNNKEL (reference sequence). The CDR3 reads CASSQANSGGQTQYF. CDR3 coding DNA: TGTGCCAGCAGCCAAGCCAATAGCGGGGGTCAGACCCAGTACTTC.

In its sample, this clonotype was seen many times. The J gene is TRBJ2-3, the V gene TRBV7-2, with 11 bases identical to TRBD2. Germline values: CDR1 SGHTA, CDR2 FQGNSA. V gave up 6 bases and J gave up 2 bases; unmatched junction bases: 4. CDR3 length: 15 residues. The CDR3 protein is CASSLAGGNTDTQYF. The CDR3 nucleotides are TGTGCCAGCAGTCTAGCGGGGGGAAACACAGATACGCAGTATTTT. The variable domain in full, completed from reference TRBV7-2 and TRBJ2-3, reads GAGVSQSPSNKVTEKGKDVELRCDPISGHTALYWYRQSLGQGLEFLIYFQGNSAPDKSGLPSDRFSAERTGGSVSTLTIQRTQQEDSAVYLCASSLAGGNTDTQYFGPGTRLTVL.

As concerns this clonotype: A single base separates this from a much larger clone, so it may be a read error. V and J are TRBV5-1 and TRBJ2-7, with D unresolved. From germline, CDR1 is SGHRS and CDR2 YFSETQ. The CDR3 has 13 amino acids. The CDR3 DNA reads as TGCGTCAGCAGCTTGGCTTATACGATGGAGCAGTACTTC. This sequence encodes CVSSLAYTMEQYF.

The chain links TRBV4-3 to TRBJ1-2; no reliable D call. The germline CDR1 and CDR2 sequences are LGHNA and YSLEER. V was pared by 4 bases and J by 8 bases, with 17 bases between. This CDR3 contains 14 residues. CDR3: CASSPTRTTGGYTF. In DNA, the CDR3 is TGCGCCAGCAGCCCAACTCGGACGACTGGGGGCTACACCTTC.

The chain joins TRBV7-9 to TRBJ2-5; D is possibly TRBD2 (6 bases). Per the germline V gene, CDR1 is SEHNR and CDR2 is FQNEAQ (reference sequence). Trimming left V 3 bases short and J 3 bases short, with 14 bases between. This CDR3 has 15 residues. CDR3 sequence (DNA): TGTGCCAGCAGCTTGGCCGGTGGGAGGAAAGAGACCCAGTACTTC. This encodes CASSLAGGRKETQYF.

This clonotype was recorded at least ten times. This rearrangement joins TRBV6-2 or TRBV6-3 to TRBJ2-1; no clear D gene. CDR1 MNHEY and CDR2 SVGEGT come from the germline V gene. Between the trimmed V and J ends, which lost 6 bases and 3 bases, there was a span of 18 bases. CDR3 length: 16 amino acids. The CDR3 nucleotides are TGTGCCAGCAGCCCAGTCTCCAGCAGTTTCTACAATGAGCAGTTCTTC. Translated, it gives CASSPVSSSFYNEQFF.

This chain uses TRBV2 with TRBJ2-1; no firm D call. The CDR3 is made up of 14 amino acids. Looked up from germline, CDR1 is SNHLY and CDR2 is FYNNEI. The V gene lost 3 bases and the J gene lost 6 bases, with 12 bases spanning the gap. Here the CDR3 reads CASSEELSSNEQFF. The CDR3 DNA is TGTGCCAGCAGTGAGGAACTCTCTTCCAATGAGCAGTTCTTC.

In its sample, this clonotype was seen a few times. CDR3 DNA: TGTGCCAGCAGTCACCCCCTAGCGGGAGCCAACGAGCAGTACTTC. Translated: CASSHPLAGANEQYF. This rearrangement joins TRBV7-9 to TRBJ2-7; 10 bases are shared with TRBD2. V lost 6 bases, J lost 5 bases, and 10 bases stayed unmatched. Germline-derived CDR1 and CDR2 are SEHNR and FQNEAQ (reference sequence). This CDR3 spans 15 amino acids.

Notes on this clonotype: Just one base apart from a much larger clone, this may be a read error. This chain joins TRBV7-7 and TRBJ2-2, with D possibly TRBD2 on 7 matching bases. The ends were cut back, 2 bases at V and 10 bases at J, with 14 bases in the middle. The CDR3 runs to 14 residues. Germline lookup yields CDR1 SSHAT and CDR2 FNYEAQ (reference sequence). This chain's CDR3 is CASSLLAGAEELFF. The CDR3 DNA reads as TGTGCCAGCAGCTTACTGGCGGGGGCCGAGGAGCTGTTTTTT.

The chain couples TRBV6-2 or TRBV6-3 to TRBJ1-6; D remains unclear. The length of the CDR3 is 14 residues. V was cut by 4 bases and J by 7 bases, with 11 bases left in between. Germline V gene sequence: CDR1 MNHEY, CDR2 SVGEGT. The CDR3 DNA follows: TGTGCCAGCAGTTTCAAGATTCCGAATTCACCCCTCCACTTT. It encodes CASSFKIPNSPLHF.